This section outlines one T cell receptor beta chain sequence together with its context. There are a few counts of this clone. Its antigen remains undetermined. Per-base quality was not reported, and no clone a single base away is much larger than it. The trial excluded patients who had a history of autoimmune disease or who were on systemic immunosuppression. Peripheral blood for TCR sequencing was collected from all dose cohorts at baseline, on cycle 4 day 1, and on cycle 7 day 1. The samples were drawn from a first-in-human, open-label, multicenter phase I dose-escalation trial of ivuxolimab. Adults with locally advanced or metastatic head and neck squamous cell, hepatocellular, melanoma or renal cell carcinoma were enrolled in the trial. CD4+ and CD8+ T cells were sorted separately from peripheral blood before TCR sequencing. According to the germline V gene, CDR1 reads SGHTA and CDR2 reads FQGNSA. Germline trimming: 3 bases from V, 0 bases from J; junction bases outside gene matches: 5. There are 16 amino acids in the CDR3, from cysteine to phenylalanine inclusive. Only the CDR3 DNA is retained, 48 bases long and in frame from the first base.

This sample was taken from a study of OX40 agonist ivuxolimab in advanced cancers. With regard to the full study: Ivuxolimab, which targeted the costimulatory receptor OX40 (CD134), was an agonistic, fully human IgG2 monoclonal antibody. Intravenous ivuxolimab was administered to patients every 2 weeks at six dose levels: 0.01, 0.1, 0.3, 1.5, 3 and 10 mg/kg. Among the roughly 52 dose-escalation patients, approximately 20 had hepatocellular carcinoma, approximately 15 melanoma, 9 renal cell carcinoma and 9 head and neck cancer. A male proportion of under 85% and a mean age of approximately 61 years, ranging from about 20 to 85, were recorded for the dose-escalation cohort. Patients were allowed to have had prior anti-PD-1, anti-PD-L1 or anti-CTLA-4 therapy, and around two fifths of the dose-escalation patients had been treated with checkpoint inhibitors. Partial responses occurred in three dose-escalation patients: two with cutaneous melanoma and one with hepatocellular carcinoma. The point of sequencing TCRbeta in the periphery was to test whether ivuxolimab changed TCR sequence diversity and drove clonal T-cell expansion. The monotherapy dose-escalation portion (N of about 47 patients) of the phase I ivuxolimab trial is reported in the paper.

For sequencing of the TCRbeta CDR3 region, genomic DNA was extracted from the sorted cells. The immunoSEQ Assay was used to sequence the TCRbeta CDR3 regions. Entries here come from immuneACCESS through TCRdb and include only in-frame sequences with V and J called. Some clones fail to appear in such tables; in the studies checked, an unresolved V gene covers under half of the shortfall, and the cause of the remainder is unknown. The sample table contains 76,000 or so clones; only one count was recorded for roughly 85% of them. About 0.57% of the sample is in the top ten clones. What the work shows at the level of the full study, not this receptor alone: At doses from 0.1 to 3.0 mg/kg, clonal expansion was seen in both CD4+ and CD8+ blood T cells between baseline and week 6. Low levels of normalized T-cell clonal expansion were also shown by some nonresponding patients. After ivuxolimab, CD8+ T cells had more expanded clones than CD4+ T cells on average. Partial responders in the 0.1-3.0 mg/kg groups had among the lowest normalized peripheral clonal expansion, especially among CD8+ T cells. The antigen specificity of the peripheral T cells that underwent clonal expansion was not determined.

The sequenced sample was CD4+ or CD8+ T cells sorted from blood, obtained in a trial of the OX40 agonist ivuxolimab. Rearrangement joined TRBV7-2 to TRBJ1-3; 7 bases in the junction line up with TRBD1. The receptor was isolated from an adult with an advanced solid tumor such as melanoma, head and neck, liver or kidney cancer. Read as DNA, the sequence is TGTGCCAGCAGCTTCGGAACAGGGGACTCTGGAAACACCATATATTTT. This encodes CASSFGTGDSGNTIYF.